The sequence of this TCR beta chain was determined in a study of Graves' ophthalmopathy and Graves' hyperthyroidism. About the study: In this cohort's terms, stable hyperthyroidism meant no ophthalmopathy by 18 months of follow-up.

Amplifying from RNA transcripts, the study obtained TCR beta CDR3 regions. An initial RT-PCR round employing HTBI primers preceded a second-round multiplex PCR. TCRdb re-analysed the multiplex PCR reads in MiXCR, keeping a single row per CDR3 protein. The sample has 500,000 to 700,000 distinct CDR3 sequences; 35% to 40% are singletons. The V end was cut by 7 bases, the J end by 1 base, with 13 bases between. CDR3 length equals 13 residues. From germline, CDR1 is SQVTM and CDR2 ANQGSEA. The receptor's source is an adult man with Graves' hyperthyroidism. Sequencing was carried out using peripheral blood or thyroid tissue (not recorded which). This chain links TRBV29-1 with TRBJ2-5, with TRBD1 as a possible D gene (5 bases). The CDR3, as DNA: TGCAGCGCCAAGGGAAGGGGCCAAGAGACCCAGTACTTC. As protein: CSAKGRGQETQYF.